These T cell receptor beta chains were read from a single sample in a study of metastatic and nonmetastatic thyroid tumors. TCRdb re-clonotyped the PCR reads through MiXCR. The table shows 15,000 to 25,000 clones, with 20% to 25% occurring only once. Source material: tumor tissue. These receptors all stem from a male donor with papillary thyroid cancer or a benign thyroid nodule (not recorded which). Some clones in this sample may be carry-over from other donors' samples. Each CDR3 is given without its conserved first and last residue. A D gene is named only where the DNA matches it firmly. Only part of the rows carry a size: once, few, many, or a class if the clone is expanded.

>-|TRBJ2-7|TRBV20-1|TRBD1
SATGDRTSGDEQY
>many|TRBJ1-5|TRBV28|TRBD1
ASSEAGTGGVYSNQPQH
>-|TRBJ2-1|TRBV5-1|TRBD1
ASSKEQGARSNEQF
>-|TRBJ1-5|TRBV28|-
ASSGRGLIQPQH
>few|TRBJ2-1|TRBV6-1|-
ASSLWGKGRYNEQF
>many|TRBJ2-4|TRBV6-1|-
ASSDYSLAKNIQY
>many|TRBJ1-6|TRBV14|-
ASSQGNSPLH
>many|TRBJ2-7|TRBV5-6|-
ASSPAPPRRSYEQY
>many|TRBJ1-2|TRBV5-6|-
ASSLTGVNYGYT
>many|TRBJ1-6|TRBV18|TRBD1
ASSPPGQGNSPLH
>few|TRBJ2-7|TRBV6-1|TRBD2
ASSEDAGGFNEQY
>medium-sized|TRBJ1-1|TRBV12-3/TRBV12-4|TRBD1
ASSFIDRGTEAF
>medium-sized|TRBJ1-2|TRBV20-1|-
SAPWGESDYGYT
>many|TRBJ2-3|TRBV7-9|-
ASSLKGLALVDTQY
>once|TRBJ2-5|TRBV30|-
AREGGETQY
>many|TRBJ2-7|TRBV19|TRBD1
ASSRDRLY
>-|TRBJ1-4|TRBV19|TRBD1
ARSPGTASNEKLF
>many|TRBJ1-6|TRBV5-1|TRBD1
ASSFDRGNSPLH
>few|TRBJ2-7|TRBV5-6|TRBD1
ASSLPGDRVDEQY
>many|TRBJ1-4|TRBV5-1|TRBD1
ASSRTGENEKLF
>many|TRBJ1-4|TRBV19|-
ASSMGTATNEKLF